Shown below are 5 T cell receptor beta chains from a single sample sequenced in a study of blood T cell repertoires in COVID-19. Measured with immunoSEQ multiplex PCR; TCRdb has only the in-frame clones, and not every one. Here the sample spans roughly 150,000 clones, roughly four fifths being singletons. The sample consisted of peripheral blood. The receptors originated from a human donor with acute or convalescent COVID-19. The donor label of this sample is uncertain.

This clone was counted a single time. The junction shows a germline mismatch at one end, possibly a read error. The chain has TRBV30 and TRBJ2-1; D unclear. There are 11 residues in the CDR3. Looked up from germline, CDR1 is GTSNPN and CDR2 is SVGIG (reference sequence). CDR3 nucleotide sequence: TGTGCCTGGAGTGTACTGTCGGAGCGGTTCTTC. Its protein is CAWSVLSERFF.

V is TRBV10-3 and J is TRBJ1-2; D is unclear. The germline V gene has CDR1 ENHRY and CDR2 SYGVKD. This CDR3 is built from 14 residues. V was shortened by 4 bases and J by 0 bases, with 9 bases between the two germline ends. The CDR3, as DNA: TGTGCCATCAGTGTGGCTGGAGCTAACTATGGCTACACCTTC. It encodes CAISVAGANYGYTF.

Only a few counts were recorded for this clone. This chain links TRBV5-6 with TRBJ1-2; D is possibly TRBD1 (5 bases). The CDR3 has 17 residues. CDR1 and CDR2 (germline): SGHDT, YYEEEE. The V end lost 3 bases, the J end lost 2 bases, and 20 bases lay between the germline ends. Here the CDR3 reads CASSWALRVDLNYGYTF. The DNA of the CDR3 is TGTGCCAGCAGCTGGGCCCTCAGGGTGGACCTAAACTATGGCTACACCTTC. Full variable domain (remainder filled in from reference TRBV5-6 and TRBJ1-2): DAGVTQSPTHLIKTRGQQVTLRCSPKSGHDTVSWYQQALGQGPQFIFQYYEEEERQRGNFPDRFSGHQFPNYSSELNVNALLLGDSALYLCASSWALRVDLNYGYTFGSGTRLTVV.

The V gene is TRBV2, the J gene TRBJ2-3; the match to TRBD2 covers 14 bases. V was clipped by 4 bases and J by 0 bases; unmatched bases: 3. Germline-derived CDR1 and CDR2 are SNHLY and FYNNEI. This CDR3 is 17 amino acids long. The CDR3 spells CASSGGLAGGSTDTQYF. Written as DNA, the CDR3 is TGTGCCAGCAGTGGAGGACTAGCGGGGGGTAGCACAGATACGCAGTATTTT. Combining the CDR3 with reference TRBV2 and TRBJ2-3 gives the whole variable domain EPEVTQTPSHQVTQMGQEVILRCVPISNHLYFYWYRQILGQKVEFLVSFYNNEISEKSEIFDDQFSVERPDGSNFTLKIRSTKLEDSAMYFCASSGGLAGGSTDTQYFGPGTRLTVL.

This sequence joins TRBV5-4 and TRBJ1-2, with TRBD1 identical over 10 bases. Germline trimming cut 4 bases from V and 7 bases from J; bases unmatched to any gene: 7. Germline V CDR1 and CDR2: SGHNT, YYREEE (reference sequence). This CDR3 comprises 14 residues. CDR3 bases: TGTGCCAGCAGCCCGGACAGGGGGAGTAGTGGCTACACCTTC. Its protein product is CASSPDRGSSGYTF.